The following is a TCR beta chain sequence with its context. Its antigen is currently unknown. The data are from a study of T cell responses to AZD1222 COVID-19 vaccine. Study-wide findings and caveats: Spike-specific TCR depth and breadth grew after two AZD1222 doses.

The germline V and J ends were trimmed by 1 base and 9 bases, with 7 bases remaining between them. In germline, CDR1 is MNHEY, CDR2 SVGAGI. This CDR3 region has 12 residues. Assay used: immunoSEQ multiplex PCR; TCRdb lists only in-frame clones, some missing. The data hold about 150,000 clones, with roughly 94% observed a single time. The sample here was peripheral blood, taken on day 0 of AZD1222 vaccination. This TCR came from an adult in good health. The rearrangement uses TRBV6-5 and TRBJ1-5, with D possibly matching TRBD1 (5 bases). The chain's CDR3 is CASSYYGGPQHF. The DNA for the CDR3 is TGTGCCAGCAGTTACTATGGGGGGCCCCAGCATTTT.